The text below deals with one TCR beta chain. Its antigen is not known. These data are taken from a study of shared clonotypes between healthy human individuals. The data were produced by immunoSEQ multiplex PCR, yet TCRdb's version contains in-frame clones alone and is incomplete. The sample carries fewer than 1.8 million clones, approximately 98.5% recorded once. Study observations and caveats: Roughly 5% of naive CD4 clonotypes were common to several donors.

This CDR3 is built from 16 residues. V dropped 5 bases and J dropped 6; count of bases not matched to a gene: 10. Germline-derived CDR1 and CDR2 are MGHRA and YSYEKL. This receptor was taken from a man younger than 45 in good health. The chain links TRBV4-1 to TRBJ2-1; TRBD1 aligns across 10 bases. Sequences were obtained from naive CD4+ T cells sorted from blood. Stated subset: CD45RA+ positively selected. The CDR3: CASSSRDRGIGNEQFF. As DNA, the CDR3 is TGCGCCAGCAGCTCCCGGGACAGGGGTATAGGCAATGAGCAGTTCTTC.